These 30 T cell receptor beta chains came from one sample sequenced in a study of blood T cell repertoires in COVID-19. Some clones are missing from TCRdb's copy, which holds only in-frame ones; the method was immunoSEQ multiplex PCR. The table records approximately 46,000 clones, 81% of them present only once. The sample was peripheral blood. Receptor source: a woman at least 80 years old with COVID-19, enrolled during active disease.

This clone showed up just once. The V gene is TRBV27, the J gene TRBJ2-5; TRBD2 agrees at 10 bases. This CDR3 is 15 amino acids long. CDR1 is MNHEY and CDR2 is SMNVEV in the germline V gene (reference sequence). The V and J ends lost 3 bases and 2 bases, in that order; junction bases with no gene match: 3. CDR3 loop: CASSLASGRQETQYF. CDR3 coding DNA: TGTGCCAGCAGTTTGGCTAGCGGGAGACAAGAGACCCAGTACTTC.

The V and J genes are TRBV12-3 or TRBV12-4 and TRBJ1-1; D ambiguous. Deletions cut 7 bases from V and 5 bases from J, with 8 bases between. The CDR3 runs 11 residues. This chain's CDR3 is CASNTLTEAFF. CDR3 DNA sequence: TGTGCCAGCAATACATTAACTGAAGCTTTCTTT.

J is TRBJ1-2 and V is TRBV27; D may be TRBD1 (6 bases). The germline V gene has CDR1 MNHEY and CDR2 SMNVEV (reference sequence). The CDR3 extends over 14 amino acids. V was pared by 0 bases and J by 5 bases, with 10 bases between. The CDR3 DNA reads TGTGCCAGCAGTTTATCGACACAGGGATATGGCTACACCTTC. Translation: CASSLSTQGYGYTF.

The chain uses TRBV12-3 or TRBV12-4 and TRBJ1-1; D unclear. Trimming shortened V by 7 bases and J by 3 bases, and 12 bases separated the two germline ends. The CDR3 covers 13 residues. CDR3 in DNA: TGTGCCAGCATCCTGGCGGGGTACACTGAAGCTTTCTTT. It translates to CASILAGYTEAFF.

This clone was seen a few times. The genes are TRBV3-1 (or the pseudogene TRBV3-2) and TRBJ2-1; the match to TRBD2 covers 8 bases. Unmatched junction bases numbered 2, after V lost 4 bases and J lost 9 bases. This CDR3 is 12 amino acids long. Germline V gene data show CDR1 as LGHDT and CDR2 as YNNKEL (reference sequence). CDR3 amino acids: CASSRLAGEQFF. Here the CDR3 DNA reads TGTGCCAGCAGCCGCCTAGCGGGTGAGCAGTTCTTC.

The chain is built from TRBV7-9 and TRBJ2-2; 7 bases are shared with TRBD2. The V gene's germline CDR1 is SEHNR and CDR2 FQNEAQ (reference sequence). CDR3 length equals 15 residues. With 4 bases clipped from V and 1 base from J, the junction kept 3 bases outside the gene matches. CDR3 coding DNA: TGTGCCAGCAGCTCTAGCGGATTGAACACCGGGGAGCTGTTTTTT. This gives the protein CASSSSGLNTGELFF.

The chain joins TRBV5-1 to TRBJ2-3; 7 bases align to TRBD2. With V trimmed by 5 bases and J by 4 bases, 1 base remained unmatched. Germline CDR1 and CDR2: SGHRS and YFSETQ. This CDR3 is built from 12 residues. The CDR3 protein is CASRREADTQYF. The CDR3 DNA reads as TGCGCCAGCAGACGGGAGGCAGATACGCAGTATTTT.

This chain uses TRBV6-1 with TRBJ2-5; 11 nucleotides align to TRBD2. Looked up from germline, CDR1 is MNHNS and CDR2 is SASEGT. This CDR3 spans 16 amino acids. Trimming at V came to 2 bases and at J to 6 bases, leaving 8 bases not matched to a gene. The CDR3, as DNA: TGTGCCAGCAGTGAACTCATCCTAGCGGGAGGACAGACCCAGTACTTC. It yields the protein CASSELILAGGQTQYF.

The CDR3 DNA sequence: TGTGCCAGCCAGACAGATTCCTACAATGAGCAGTTCTTC. Amino acid sequence: CASQTDSYNEQFF. V and J are TRBV12-3 or TRBV12-4 and TRBJ2-1; TRBD1 might be the D (5 bases). This CDR3 has 13 residues. Trimming cost V 8 bases and J 1 base, with 9 bases left between them.

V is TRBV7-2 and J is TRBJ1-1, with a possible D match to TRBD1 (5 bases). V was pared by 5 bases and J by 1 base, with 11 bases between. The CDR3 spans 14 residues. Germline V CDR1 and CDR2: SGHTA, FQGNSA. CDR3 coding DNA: TGTGCCAGCAGCCCTTGGACAACGAACACTGAAGCTTTCTTT. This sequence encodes CASSPWTTNTEAFF.

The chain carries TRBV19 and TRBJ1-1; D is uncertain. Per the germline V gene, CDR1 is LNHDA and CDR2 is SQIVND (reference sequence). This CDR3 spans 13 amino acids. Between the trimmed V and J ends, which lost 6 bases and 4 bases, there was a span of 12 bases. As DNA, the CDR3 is TGTGCCAGTAGAAAAAAAGAGGGCACTGAAGCTTTCTTT. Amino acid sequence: CASRKKEGTEAFF.

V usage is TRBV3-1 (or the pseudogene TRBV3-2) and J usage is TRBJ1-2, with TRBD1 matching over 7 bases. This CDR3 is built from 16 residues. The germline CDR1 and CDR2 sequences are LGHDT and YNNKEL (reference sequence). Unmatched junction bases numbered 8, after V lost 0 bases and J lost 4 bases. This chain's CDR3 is CASSQDSGTVVYGYTF. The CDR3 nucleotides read TGTGCCAGCAGCCAAGATAGTGGGACAGTCGTCTATGGCTACACCTTC.

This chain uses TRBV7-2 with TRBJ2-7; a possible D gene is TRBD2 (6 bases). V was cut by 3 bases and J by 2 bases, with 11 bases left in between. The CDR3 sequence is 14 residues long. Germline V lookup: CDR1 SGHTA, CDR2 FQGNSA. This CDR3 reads CASSFMGGPYEQYF. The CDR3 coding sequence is TGTGCCAGCAGCTTCATGGGGGGACCCTACGAGCAGTACTTC.

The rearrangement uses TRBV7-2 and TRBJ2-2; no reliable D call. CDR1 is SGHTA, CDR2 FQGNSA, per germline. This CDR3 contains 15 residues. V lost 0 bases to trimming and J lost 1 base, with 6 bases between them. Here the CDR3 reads CASSLATGNTGELFF. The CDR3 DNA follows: TGTGCCAGCAGCTTAGCGACGGGGAACACCGGGGAGCTGTTTTTT.

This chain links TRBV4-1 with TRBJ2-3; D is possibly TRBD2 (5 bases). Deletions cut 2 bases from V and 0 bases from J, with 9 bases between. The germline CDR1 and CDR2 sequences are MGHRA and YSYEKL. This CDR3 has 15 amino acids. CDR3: CASSQYGGSTDTQYF. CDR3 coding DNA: TGCGCCAGCAGCCAATATGGCGGGAGCACAGATACGCAGTATTTT.

In nucleotides, the CDR3 is TGTGCCAACCAACGGGGGGCCGGGGGAGCTAACTATGGCTACACCTTC. This encodes CANQRGAGGANYGYTF. This chain joins TRBV19 and TRBJ1-2; D possibly corresponds to TRBD1 (6 bases). This CDR3 region has 16 residues. V shed 10 bases and J shed 0 bases, with 21 bases lying between them. Germline CDR1 LNHDA, CDR2 SQIVND (reference sequence). The entire variable domain, with the rest obtained from reference TRBV19 and TRBJ1-2, is as follows: DGGITQSPKYLFRKEGQNVTLSCEQNLNHDAMYWYRQDPGQGLRLIYYSQIVNDFQKGDIAEGYSVSREKKESFPLTVTSAQKNPTAFYLCANQRGAGGANYGYTFGSGTRLTVV.

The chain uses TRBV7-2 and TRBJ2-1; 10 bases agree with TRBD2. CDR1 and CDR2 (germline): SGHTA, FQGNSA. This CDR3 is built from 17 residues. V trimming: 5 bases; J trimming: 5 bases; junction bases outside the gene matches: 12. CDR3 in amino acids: CASSPPSGGGANNEQFF. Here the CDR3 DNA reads TGTGCCAGCAGCCCGCCTAGCGGGGGAGGGGCTAACAATGAGCAGTTCTTC.

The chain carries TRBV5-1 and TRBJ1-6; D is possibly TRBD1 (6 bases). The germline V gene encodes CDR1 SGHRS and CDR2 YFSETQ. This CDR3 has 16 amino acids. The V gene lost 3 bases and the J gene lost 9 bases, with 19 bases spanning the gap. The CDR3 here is CASSYGAAQGFSPLHF. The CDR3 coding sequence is TGCGCCAGCAGCTACGGCGCTGCACAGGGCTTTTCACCCCTCCACTTT.

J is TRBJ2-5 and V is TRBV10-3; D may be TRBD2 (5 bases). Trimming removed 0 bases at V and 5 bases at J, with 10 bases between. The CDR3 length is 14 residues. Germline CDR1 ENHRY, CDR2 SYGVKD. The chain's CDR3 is CAISESGPGETQYF. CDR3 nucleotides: TGTGCCATCAGTGAGTCTGGGCCGGGGGAGACCCAGTACTTC.

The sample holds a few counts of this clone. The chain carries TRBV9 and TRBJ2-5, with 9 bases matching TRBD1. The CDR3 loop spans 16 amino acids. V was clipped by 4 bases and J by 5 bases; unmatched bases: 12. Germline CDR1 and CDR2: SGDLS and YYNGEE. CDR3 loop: CASSPTGTGWMETQYF. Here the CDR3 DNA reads TGTGCCAGCAGCCCAACCGGGACAGGGTGGATGGAGACCCAGTACTTC.

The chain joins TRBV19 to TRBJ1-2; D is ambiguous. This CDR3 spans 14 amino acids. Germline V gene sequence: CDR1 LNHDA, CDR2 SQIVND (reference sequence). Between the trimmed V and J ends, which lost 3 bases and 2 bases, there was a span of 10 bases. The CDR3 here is CASSIRSANYGYTF. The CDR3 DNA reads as TGTGCCAGTAGTATTAGGTCAGCGAACTATGGCTACACCTTC.

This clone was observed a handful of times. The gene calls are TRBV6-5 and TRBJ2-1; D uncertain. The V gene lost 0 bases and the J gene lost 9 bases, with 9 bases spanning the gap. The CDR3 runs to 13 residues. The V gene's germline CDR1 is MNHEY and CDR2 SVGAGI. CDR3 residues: CASSYSSNVEQFF. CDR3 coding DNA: TGTGCCAGCAGTTACTCTTCCAATGTTGAGCAGTTCTTC.

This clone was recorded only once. Here the CDR3 DNA reads TGTGCCAGCAGCCAGTCGGACAGGATTAATCAGCCCCAGCATTTT. Translated, it gives CASSQSDRINQPQHF. The chain has TRBV3-1 (or the pseudogene TRBV3-2) and TRBJ1-5; TRBD1 matches at 7 bases. The CDR3 runs to 15 residues. V gave up 3 bases and J gave up 4 bases; unmatched junction bases: 6. Germline-derived CDR1 and CDR2 are LGHDT and YNNKEL (reference sequence).

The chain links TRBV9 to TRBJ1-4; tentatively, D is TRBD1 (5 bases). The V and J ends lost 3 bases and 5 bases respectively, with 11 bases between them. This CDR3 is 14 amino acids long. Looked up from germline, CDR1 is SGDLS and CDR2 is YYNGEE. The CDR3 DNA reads TGTGCCAGCAGCGAGGGAGGGGTCAATGAAAAACTGTTTTTT. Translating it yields CASSEGGVNEKLFF.

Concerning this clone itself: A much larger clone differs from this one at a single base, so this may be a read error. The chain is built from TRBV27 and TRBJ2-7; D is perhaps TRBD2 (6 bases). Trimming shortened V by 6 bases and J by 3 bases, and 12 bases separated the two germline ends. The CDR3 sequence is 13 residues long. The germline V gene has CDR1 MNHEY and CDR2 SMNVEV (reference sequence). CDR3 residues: CASSPGTYYEQYF. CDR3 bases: TGTGCCAGCAGCCCCGGGACTTACTACGAGCAGTACTTC.

CDR3 loop: CASSLTFFPGTGGREQYF. The CDR3 DNA is TGTGCCAGCAGTTTAACATTTTTTCCCGGGACAGGTGGTCGGGAGCAGTACTTC. The gene calls are TRBV27 and TRBJ2-7; 8 nucleotides line up with TRBD1. CDR1 and CDR2 (germline): MNHEY, SMNVEV (reference sequence). V shed 2 bases and J 7 bases; nucleotides not matched to a gene: 19. CDR3 length: 18 amino acids.

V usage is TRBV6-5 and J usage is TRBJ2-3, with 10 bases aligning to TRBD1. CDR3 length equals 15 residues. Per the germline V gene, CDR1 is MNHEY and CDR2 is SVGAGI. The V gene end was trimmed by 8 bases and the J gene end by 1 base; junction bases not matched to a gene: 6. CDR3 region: CASHRDRGGTDTQYF. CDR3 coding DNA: TGTGCCAGCCACCGGGACAGGGGCGGCACAGATACGCAGTATTTT.

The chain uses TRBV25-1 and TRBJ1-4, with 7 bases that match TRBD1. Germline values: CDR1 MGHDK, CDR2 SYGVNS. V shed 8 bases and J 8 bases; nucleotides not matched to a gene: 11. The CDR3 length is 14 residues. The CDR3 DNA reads TGTGCCAGCCGAACCGGGACAGCATCGGAAAAACTGTTTTTT. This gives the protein CASRTGTASEKLFF.

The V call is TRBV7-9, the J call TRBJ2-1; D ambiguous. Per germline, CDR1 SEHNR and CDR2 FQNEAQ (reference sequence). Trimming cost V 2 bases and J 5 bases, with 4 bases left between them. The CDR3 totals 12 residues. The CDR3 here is CASSLSHNEQFF. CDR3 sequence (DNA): TGTGCCAGCAGCTTAAGCCACAATGAGCAGTTCTTC. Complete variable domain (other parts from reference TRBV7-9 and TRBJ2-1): DTGVSQNPRHKITKRGQNVTFRCDPISEHNRLYWYRQTLGQGPEFLTYFQNEAQLEKSRLLSDRFSAERPKGSFSTLEIQRTEQGDSAMYLCASSLSHNEQFFGPGTRLTVL.

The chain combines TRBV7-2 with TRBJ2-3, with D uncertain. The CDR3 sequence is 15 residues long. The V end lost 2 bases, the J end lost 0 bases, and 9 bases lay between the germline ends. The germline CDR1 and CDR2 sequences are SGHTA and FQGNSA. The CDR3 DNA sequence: TGTGCCAGCAGCTTAATTGGTCAGAGCACAGATACGCAGTATTTT. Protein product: CASSLIGQSTDTQYF.